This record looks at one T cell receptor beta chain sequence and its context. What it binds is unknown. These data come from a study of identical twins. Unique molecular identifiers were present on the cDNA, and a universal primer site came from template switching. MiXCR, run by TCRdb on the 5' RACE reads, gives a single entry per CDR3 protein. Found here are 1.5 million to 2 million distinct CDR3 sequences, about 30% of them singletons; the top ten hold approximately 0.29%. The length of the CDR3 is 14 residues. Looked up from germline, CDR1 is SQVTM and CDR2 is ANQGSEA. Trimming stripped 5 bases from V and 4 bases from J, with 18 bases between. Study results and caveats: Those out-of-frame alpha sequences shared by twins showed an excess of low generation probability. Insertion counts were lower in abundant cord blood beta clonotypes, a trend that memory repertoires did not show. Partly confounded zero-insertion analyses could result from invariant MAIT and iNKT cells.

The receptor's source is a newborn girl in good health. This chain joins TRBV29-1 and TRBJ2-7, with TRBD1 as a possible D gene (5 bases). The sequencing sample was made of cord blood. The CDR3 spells CSVSRQGKVYEQYF. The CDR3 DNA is TGCAGCGTTTCCCGGCAGGGAAAGGTTTACGAGCAGTACTTC.